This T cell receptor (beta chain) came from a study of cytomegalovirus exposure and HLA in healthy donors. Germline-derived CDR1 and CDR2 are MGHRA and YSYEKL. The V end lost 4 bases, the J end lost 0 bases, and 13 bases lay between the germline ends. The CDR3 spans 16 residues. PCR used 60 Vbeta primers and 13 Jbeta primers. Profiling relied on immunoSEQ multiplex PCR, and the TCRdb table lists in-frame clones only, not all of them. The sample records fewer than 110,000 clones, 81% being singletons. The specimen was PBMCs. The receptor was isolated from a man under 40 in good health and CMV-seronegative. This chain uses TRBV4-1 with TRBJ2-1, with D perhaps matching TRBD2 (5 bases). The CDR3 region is CASSPRTGNSYNEQFF. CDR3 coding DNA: TGCGCCAGCAGCCCCCGCACGGGGAACTCCTACAATGAGCAGTTCTTC.